In its sample, the clone carrying this T cell receptor beta chain was seen many times. TCR beta CDR3 regions were amplified from RNA transcripts. The HTBI primer set drove a first-round RT-PCR of the TCR CDR3. TCRdb reanalysed the multiplex PCR reads using MiXCR and keeps one entry per CDR3 protein. The top ten clones hold 30% to 40% of a sample with approximately 330,000 distinct CDR3 sequences, 12% to 15% of them seen once. This record comes from a study of T cells in Graves' hyperthyroidism and ophthalmopathy. CDR3 size: 12 residues. V lost 8 bases and J lost 3, with 9 bases in between. CDR1 LGHDT and CDR2 YNNKEL come from the germline V gene (reference sequence).

The sequence was obtained from a woman aged 40 to 49 with Graves' ophthalmopathy. The specimen was blood. The genes are TRBV3-1 and TRBJ2-3, with D hard to call. In DNA, the CDR3 is TGTGCCAGCCAAAAGGAAACAGATACGCAGTATTTT. The encoded protein is CASQKETDTQYF.